The 3 T cell receptor beta chains listed next were all sequenced from one sample in a study of Ad26.COV2.S vaccination and SARS-CoV-2 variants. Noted treatment: 19 received Ad26.COV2.S at low or high dose, single or two shots; 5 received placebo; per-sample allocation not given. All samples were drawn on day 63, counting from the first vaccine or placebo injection. Sequencing was performed with immunoSEQ multiplex PCR; in TCRdb, only in-frame clones are kept and a portion is missing. The table has roughly 510,000 clones, approximately 88% seen once. The starting material was peripheral blood, obtained in a trial of Ad26.COV2.S vaccine versus placebo. All receptors come from a person aged 18-65 years who received the Ad26.COV2.S COVID-19 vaccine or a placebo.

The chain recombines TRBV11-2 with TRBJ1-6, with TRBD1 matching 8 bases. Germline V gene lookup returns CDR1 SGHAT and CDR2 FQNNGV. The CDR3 runs to 17 residues. V was pared by 1 base and J by 8 bases, with 10 bases of the junction left unmatched. The CDR3 sequence is CASSLVGTGTFHSPLHF. In nucleotides, the CDR3 is TGTGCCAGCAGCTTAGTCGGGACAGGAACTTTCCATTCACCCCTCCACTTT. The entire variable domain, with the rest obtained from reference TRBV11-2 and TRBJ1-6, is as follows: EAGVAQSPRYKIIEKRQSVAFWCNPISGHATLYWYQQILGQGPKLLIQFQNNGVVDDSQLPKDRFSAERLKGVDSTLKIQPAKLEDSAVYLCASSLVGTGTFHSPLHFGNGTRLTVT.

V and J are TRBV3-1 (or the pseudogene TRBV3-2) and TRBJ2-1; D is unresolved. With 1 base removed from V and 8 bases from J, the gap between germline ends came to 21 bases. Germline CDR1 reads LGHDT; CDR2 reads YNNKEL (reference sequence). The CDR3 is made up of 17 amino acids. The CDR3 DNA reads TGTGCCAGCAGCCAAGTGAAGGCTAGTTTTCGTTTCTATGAGCAGTTCTTC. The encoded protein is CASSQVKASFRFYEQFF.

The V and J genes are TRBV27 and TRBJ2-1, with 8 bases fitting TRBD2. Trimming removed 8 bases from V and 6 bases from J; junction bases left unmatched: 9. This CDR3 region has 14 residues. Germline V gene data show CDR1 as MNHEY and CDR2 as SMNVEV (reference sequence). CDR3 nucleotides: TGTGCCAGCTACTCCGGGACTAGGGGCAATGAGCAGTTCTTC. This codes for CASYSGTRGNEQFF.